The present entry profiles one T cell receptor beta chain with its context. Assay: immunoSEQ multiplex PCR; the TCRdb copy retains only in-frame clones and omits some. The sample includes fewer than 350,000 clones, around 86% of them seen just once. This CDR3 spans 15 amino acids. The V and J ends lost 0 bases and 2 bases respectively, with 12 bases between them. CDR1 is SGHRS, CDR2 YFSETQ, per germline. The sample originates from a study of blood T cell repertoires in COVID-19. The chain recombines TRBV5-1 with TRBJ2-7; TRBD1 is a possible D gene (6 bases). The specimen was peripheral blood. The source of this sequence is a woman in her sixties or seventies with active or convalescent COVID-19. CDR3 DNA: TGCGCCAGCAGCTTGGAGGGGGTCCGGACCTACGAGCAGTACTTC. It encodes CASSLEGVRTYEQYF.